A single sample gave rise to the 2 T cell receptor beta chains below, sequenced in a study of blood T cell repertoires in COVID-19 (TCRdb year 2020). Libraries were prepared through the immunoSEQ multiplex PCR assay. The source is immuneACCESS, and TCRdb retained only in-frame sequences with V and J called. Part of the clones is not carried over; for the studies checked, unresolved V genes explain less than half of this, and the remainder is unexplained. In this sample the table shows 150,000 to 200,000 clones, about nine tenths of which occur a single time. 4.8% of the sample is held by the ten biggest clonotypes. Specimen: peripheral blood. These receptors all come from a man younger than 40 with COVID-19, enrolled during active disease.

The rearrangement joins TRBV6-2 or TRBV6-3 to TRBJ1-1; D unresolved. V lost 6 bases to trimming and J lost 8 bases, with 13 bases between them. The CDR3 is 12 residues long. The germline CDR1 and CDR2 sequences are MNHEY and SVGEGT. CDR3 residues: CASSWVGIEAFF. CDR3 bases: TGTGCCAGCAGCTGGGTCGGGATAGAAGCTTTCTTT.

In DNA form, the CDR3 reads TGTGCCAGTAGTATTGTAGCGAGCTCCTACAATGAGCAGTTCTTC. As protein: CASSIVASSYNEQFF. The chain couples TRBV19 to TRBJ2-1; D possibly corresponds to TRBD2 (5 bases). With 3 bases removed from V and 0 bases from J, the gap between germline ends came to 9 bases. Per the germline V gene, CDR1 is LNHDA and CDR2 is SQIVND (reference sequence). The CDR3 is 15 amino acids.